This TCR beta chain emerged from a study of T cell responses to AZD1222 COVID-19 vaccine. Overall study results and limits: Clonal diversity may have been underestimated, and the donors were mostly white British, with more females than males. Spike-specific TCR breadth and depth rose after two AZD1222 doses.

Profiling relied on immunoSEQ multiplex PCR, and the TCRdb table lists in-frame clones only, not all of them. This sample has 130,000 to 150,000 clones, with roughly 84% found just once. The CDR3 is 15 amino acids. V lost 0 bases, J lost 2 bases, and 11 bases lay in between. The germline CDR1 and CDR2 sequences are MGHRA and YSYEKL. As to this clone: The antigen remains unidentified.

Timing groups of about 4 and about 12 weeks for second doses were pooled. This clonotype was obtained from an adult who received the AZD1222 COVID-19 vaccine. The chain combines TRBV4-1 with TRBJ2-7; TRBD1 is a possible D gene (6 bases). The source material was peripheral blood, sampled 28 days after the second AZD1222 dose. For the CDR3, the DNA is TGCGCCAGCAGCCAAGATCTAGGGGGAGCCTACGAGCAGTACTTC. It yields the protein CASSQDLGGAYEQYF.